Presented here are 21 T cell receptor beta chains from one specimen sequenced in a study of T cell repertoires in cytomegalovirus infection. These receptors are not linked to any known antigen. Each CDR3 protein gets one entry after TCRdb re-called the reads with MiXCR. The table includes hundreds of thousands of distinct CDR3 sequences, approximately 40% detected once. The sample was cultured PBMCs, taken from culture after CMV antigen stimulation. Receptors were obtained from a human donor in good health (CMV status not recorded). Some clones in this sample may be carry-over from other donors' samples.

V is TRBV6-1 and J is TRBJ2-7; 7 bases align to TRBD1. V gave up 4 bases and J gave up 5 bases; unmatched junction bases: 11. Germline CDR1 is MNHNS and CDR2 is SASEGT. This CDR3 has 15 amino acids. The CDR3, as DNA: TGTGCCAGCAGTGGGGGACAGCCGCGACGGCACGAGCAGTACTTC. It yields the protein CASSGGQPRRHEQYF.

This chain joins TRBV15 and TRBJ2-1; D is ambiguous. This CDR3 has 15 amino acids. V was cut by 0 bases and J by 0 bases, with 6 bases left in between. CDR1 and CDR2 from the germline V gene are LNHNV and YYDKDF (reference sequence). CDR3 protein: CATSRDRYSYNEQFF. CDR3 nucleotide sequence: TGTGCCACCAGCAGAGATCGCTACTCCTACAATGAGCAGTTCTTC.

V usage is TRBV28 and J usage is TRBJ1-2; 8 bases are a match to TRBD1. CDR3 length: 13 amino acids. The ends lost 5 bases at V and 8 bases at J; junction bases unmatched: 7. CDR1 is MDHEN and CDR2 is SYDVKM in the germline V gene. Written as DNA, the CDR3 is TGTGCCAGCAGTCCCCCGACAGGGGAGGGCTACACCTTC. This translates into CASSPPTGEGYTF.

The chain has TRBV11-2 and TRBJ1-2; 7 nucleotides align to TRBD1. This CDR3 has 18 amino acids. Germline-derived CDR1 and CDR2 are SGHAT and FQNNGV. V shed 5 bases and J 2 bases; nucleotides not matched to a gene: 17. Here the CDR3 DNA reads TGTGCCAGCAGCCATTGGGGGGGGACAGCAAAAGGAAACTATGGCTACACCTTC. Translating gives CASSHWGGTAKGNYGYTF.

This clonotype appeared a few times. The chain combines TRBV6-1 with TRBJ2-3; D is tentatively TRBD1 or TRBD2 (5 bases each). This CDR3 comprises 13 residues. Germline assignment: CDR1 MNHNS and CDR2 SASEGT. The ends were cut back, 4 bases at V and 3 bases at J, with 8 bases in the middle. CDR3 coding DNA: TGTGCCAGCAGTGGTTGGGGGACAGATACGCAGTATTTT. This sequence encodes CASSGWGTDTQYF.

This chain links TRBV7-2 with TRBJ1-6; D possibly corresponds to TRBD1 (6 bases). The CDR3 is 15 residues long. Germline values: CDR1 SGHTA, CDR2 FQGNSA. V was trimmed by 2 bases and J by 5 bases, leaving 10 bases between them. CDR3 nucleotide sequence: TGTGCCAGCAGCTTACAGGGGTTCAATAATTCACCCCTCCACTTT. Its protein is CASSLQGFNNSPLHF.

The V and J genes are TRBV10-3 and TRBJ2-7, with D possibly called TRBD1 or TRBD2 (6 bases each). The V gene's germline CDR1 is ENHRY and CDR2 SYGVKD. This CDR3 is 14 amino acids long. The V end was cut by 9 bases, the J end by 5 bases, with 20 bases between. This chain's CDR3 is CAMTRGRGANEQYF. Written as DNA, the CDR3 is TGTGCCATGACCAGGGGTAGGGGGGCCAACGAGCAGTACTTC.

The chain carries TRBV6-1 and TRBJ1-1; D uncertain. Trimming pared 3 bases from V and 1 base from J, leaving 6 bases between. This CDR3 is 13 amino acids long. Germline CDR1 and CDR2: MNHNS and SASEGT. CDR3 coding DNA: TGTGCCAGCAGTGAGGGTCCGAACACTGAAGCTTTCTTT. This translates into CASSEGPNTEAFF.

This clonotype was detected only a few times. The chain combines TRBV12-3 or TRBV12-4 with TRBJ2-3, with TRBD2 matching over 8 bases. The J segment lost 2 bases and the V segment lost 10 bases, leaving 8 bases of the junction unmatched. The CDR3 spans 14 residues. The CDR3 DNA is TGTGCCACCCGGGAGGGGACCTACACAGATACGCAGTATTTT. Translating it yields CATREGTYTDTQYF.

This clonotype has a handful of counts. The J gene is TRBJ1-2, the V gene TRBV7-9; D ambiguous. V lost 5 bases and J 8 bases, leaving 18 bases between the germline ends. In germline, CDR1 is SEHNR, CDR2 FQNEAQ (reference sequence). This CDR3 has 14 amino acids. The CDR3 nucleotides read TGTGCCAGCAGCCTCCCCTTATATGGAATAGGCTACACCTTC. Translating it yields CASSLPLYGIGYTF.

There are a few counts of this clonotype. The J gene is TRBJ2-1, the V gene TRBV7-6; 7 bases align to TRBD1. The CDR3 is 14 residues long. Germline V gene lookup returns CDR1 SGHVS and CDR2 FNYEAQ. J gave up 7 bases and V 5 bases, and 8 bases lay outside the gene matches. CDR3 sequence reads: CASSPGQIQNEQFF. The CDR3 DNA reads as TGTGCCAGCAGCCCGGGACAGATTCAGAATGAGCAGTTCTTC. Supplemented by reference TRBV7-6 and TRBJ2-1, the full variable domain reads GAGVSQSPRYKVTKRGQDVALRCDPISGHVSLYWYRQALGQGPEFLTYFNYEAQQDKSGLPNDRFSAERPEGSISTLTIQRTEQRDSAMYRCASSPGQIQNEQFFGPGTRLTVL.

The CDR3 DNA sequence: TGTGCCAGCAGCTACCGACAGGGTGGGCACACTGAAGCTTTCTTT. Protein: CASSYRQGGHTEAFF. The V and J genes are TRBV7-9 and TRBJ1-1; 7 bases are shared with TRBD1. With V trimmed by 4 bases and J by 3 bases, 8 bases remained unmatched. Germline assignment: CDR1 SEHNR and CDR2 FQNEAQ (reference sequence). The CDR3 is 15 amino acids.

This clonotype was detected only a few times. The chain carries TRBV27 and TRBJ2-1; D remains unclear. The ends were cut back, 5 bases at V and 6 bases at J, with 17 bases in the middle. The CDR3 runs to 15 residues. The germline V gene encodes CDR1 MNHEY and CDR2 SMNVEV (reference sequence). The DNA of the CDR3 is TGTGCCAGCAGTCCGATGACTCCTAAACCCAATGAGCAGTTCTTC. Amino acid sequence: CASSPMTPKPNEQFF.

The rearrangement uses TRBV27 and TRBJ2-3, with D unresolved. Deletions cut 3 bases from V and 6 bases from J, with 7 bases between. This CDR3 spans 12 amino acids. Looked up from germline, CDR1 is MNHEY and CDR2 is SMNVEV (reference sequence). The CDR3 loop is CASSLWRDTQYF. The CDR3 DNA sequence: TGTGCCAGCAGTTTGTGGCGGGATACGCAGTATTTT.

This clonotype was observed a handful of times. The rearrangement joins TRBV7-8 to TRBJ2-7; 10 bases are a match to TRBD1. CDR3 length: 15 residues. After removal of 4 bases from V and 3 bases from J, the junction contained 6 bases not matched to a gene. CDR1 SGHVS and CDR2 FQNEAQ come from the germline V gene. The CDR3 sequence is CASSSPGTGVYEQYF. The DNA for the CDR3 is TGTGCCAGCAGCTCACCCGGGACAGGGGTCTACGAGCAGTACTTC.

This clonotype has only a few counts. This chain joins TRBV7-2 and TRBJ2-1; weak D call: TRBD2 (6 bases). This CDR3 region has 13 residues. Per germline, CDR1 SGHTA and CDR2 FQGNSA. V lost 2 bases to trimming and J lost 4 bases, with 6 bases between them. The CDR3 DNA sequence: TGTGCCAGCAGCTTACGGGAGTACAATGAGCAGTTCTTC. Protein sequence: CASSLREYNEQFF.

This rearrangement joins TRBV4-3 to TRBJ2-1; perhaps TRBD1 as D (6 bases). CDR3 length: 12 residues. Germline lookup yields CDR1 LGHNA and CDR2 YSLEER. The V end was cut by 8 bases, the J end by 7 bases, with 12 bases between. CDR3 in DNA: TGCGCCAGCCGCCTAGGGGGAAATGAGCAGTTCTTC. Residues: CASRLGGNEQFF.

V and J are TRBV28 and TRBJ1-5; 7 bases agree with TRBD1. The CDR3 length is 16 residues. Germline V gene sequence: CDR1 MDHEN, CDR2 SYDVKM. V lost 7 bases to trimming and J lost 6 bases; unmatched junction nucleotides: 15. CDR3 nucleotides: TGTGCCAGCACCCTTCCGACAGGGCGGGGGAGTCAGCCCCAGCATTTT. It is translated as CASTLPTGRGSQPQHF.

In its sample, this clonotype was seen a few times. The chain carries TRBV7-6 and TRBJ1-2; tentative D call: TRBD1 (6 bases). This CDR3 has 17 amino acids. Germline-derived CDR1 and CDR2 are SGHVS and FNYEAQ. Trimming left V 5 bases short and J 1 base short, with 20 bases between. CDR3 nucleotides: TGTGCCAGCAGCCCCTCAATCAGCAGGGGCGGTAACTATGGCTACACCTTC. Its translation is CASSPSISRGGNYGYTF.

The chain couples TRBV7-2 to TRBJ2-7; the match to TRBD1 covers 9 bases. The CDR3 sequence is 15 residues long. The J segment lost 3 bases and the V segment lost 2 bases, leaving 5 bases of the junction unmatched. Per germline, CDR1 SGHTA and CDR2 FQGNSA. This chain's CDR3 is CASSLTGQGFYEQYF. The CDR3 region has the DNA TGTGCCAGCAGCTTAACGGGACAGGGATTCTACGAGCAGTACTTC.

V gene TRBV7-8 combines with J gene TRBJ1-2, with 7 bases fitting TRBD1. Germline CDR1 is SGHVS and CDR2 is FQNEAQ. Germline trimming cut 4 bases from V and 8 bases from J; bases unmatched to any gene: 7. The length of the CDR3 is 13 residues. The CDR3 here is CASSSRDRRGYTF. The CDR3 bases are TGTGCCAGCAGCTCGAGGGACAGACGGGGCTACACCTTC.